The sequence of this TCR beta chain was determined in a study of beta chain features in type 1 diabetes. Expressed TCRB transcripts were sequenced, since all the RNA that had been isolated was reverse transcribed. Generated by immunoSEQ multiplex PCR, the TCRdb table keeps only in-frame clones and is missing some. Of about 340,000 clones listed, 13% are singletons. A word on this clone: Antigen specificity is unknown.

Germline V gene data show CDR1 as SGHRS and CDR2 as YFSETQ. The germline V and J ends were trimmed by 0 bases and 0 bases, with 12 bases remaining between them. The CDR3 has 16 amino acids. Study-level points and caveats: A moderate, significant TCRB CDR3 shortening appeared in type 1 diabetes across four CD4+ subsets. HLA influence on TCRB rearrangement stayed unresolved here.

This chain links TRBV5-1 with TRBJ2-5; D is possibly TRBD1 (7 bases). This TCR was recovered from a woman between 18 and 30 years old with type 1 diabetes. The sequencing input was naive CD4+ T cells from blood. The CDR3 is CASSLEAGGYQETQYF. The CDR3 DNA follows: TGCGCCAGCAGCTTGGAGGCAGGGGGGTACCAAGAGACCCAGTACTTC.